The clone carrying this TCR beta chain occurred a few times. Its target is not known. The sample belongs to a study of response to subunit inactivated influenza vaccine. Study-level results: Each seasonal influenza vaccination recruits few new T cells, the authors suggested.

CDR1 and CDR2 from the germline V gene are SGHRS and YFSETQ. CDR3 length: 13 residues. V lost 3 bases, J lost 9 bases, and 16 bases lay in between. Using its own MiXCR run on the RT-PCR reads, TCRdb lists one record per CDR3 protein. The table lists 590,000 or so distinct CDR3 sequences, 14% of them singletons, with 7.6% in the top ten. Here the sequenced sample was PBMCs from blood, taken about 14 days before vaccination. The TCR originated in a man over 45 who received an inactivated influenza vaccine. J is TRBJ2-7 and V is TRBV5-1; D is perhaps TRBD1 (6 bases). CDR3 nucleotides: TGCGCCAGCAGCTATGGACAGCCTACAGTGCAGTACTTC. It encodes CASSYGQPTVQYF.